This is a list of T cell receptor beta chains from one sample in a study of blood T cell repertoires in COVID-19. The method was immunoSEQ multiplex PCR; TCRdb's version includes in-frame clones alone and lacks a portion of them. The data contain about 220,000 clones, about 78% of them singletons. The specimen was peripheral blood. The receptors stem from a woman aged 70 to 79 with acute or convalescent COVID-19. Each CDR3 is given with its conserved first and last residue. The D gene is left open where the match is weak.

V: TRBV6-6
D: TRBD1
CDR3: CASSSDGTASNQPQHF

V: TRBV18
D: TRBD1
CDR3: CASSPPTGMEGEKLFF

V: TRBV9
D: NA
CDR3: CASSVGMGLTDTQYF

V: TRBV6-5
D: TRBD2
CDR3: CAGGASGARNEQFF

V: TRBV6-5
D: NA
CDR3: CASSYRDTALGAFF

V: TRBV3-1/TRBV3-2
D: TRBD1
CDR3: CASSQGQGDTEAFF

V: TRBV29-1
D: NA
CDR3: CSVGTELYYGYTF

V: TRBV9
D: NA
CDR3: CASTLPICGELSYNEQFF

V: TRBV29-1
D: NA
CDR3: CSAAGVFDEQFF

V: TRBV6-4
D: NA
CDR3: CASRSYSGELFF

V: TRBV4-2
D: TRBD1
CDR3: CASSQRDSSEGNTIYF

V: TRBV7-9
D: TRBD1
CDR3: CASSITRGLGETQYF

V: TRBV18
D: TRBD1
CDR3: CASSLDRDQPQHF

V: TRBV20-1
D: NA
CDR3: CSALGETQYF

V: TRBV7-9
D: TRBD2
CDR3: CASSSPLAGGGSSYEQYF

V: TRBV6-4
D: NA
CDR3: CASSEVGGAGQPQHF

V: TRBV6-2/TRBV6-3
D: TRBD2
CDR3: CASSYPRRGSGGGTSTDTQYF

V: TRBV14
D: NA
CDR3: CASSNQGPYEQYF

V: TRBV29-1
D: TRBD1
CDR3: CSDTGQVIYGYTF

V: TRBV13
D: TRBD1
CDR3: CASSLARTGGSTEAFF

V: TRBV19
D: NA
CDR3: CASTAMAGYGYTF

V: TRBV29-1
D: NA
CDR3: CSVATRLSTEAFF

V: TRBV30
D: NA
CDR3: CAWSGGASYSNQPQHF

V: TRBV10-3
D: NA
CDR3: CAISGPGSGANVLTF

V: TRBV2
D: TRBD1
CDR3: CASSDRGQRETQYF

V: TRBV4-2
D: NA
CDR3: CASSQEVLSPGVSTEAFF

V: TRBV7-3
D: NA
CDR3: CASSFSGGNTGELFF

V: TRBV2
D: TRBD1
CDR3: CASKGGEGGANTGELFF

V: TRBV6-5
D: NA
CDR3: CASTRTSNTEAFF

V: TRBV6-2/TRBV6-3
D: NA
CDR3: CASSYPKSSAGELFF

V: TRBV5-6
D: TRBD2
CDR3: CASSLAGGPWGTDTQYF

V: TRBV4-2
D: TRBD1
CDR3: CASSQFGHGTGEADTQYF

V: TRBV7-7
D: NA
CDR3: CASSPSPSGETQYF

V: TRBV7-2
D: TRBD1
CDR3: CASSDRDRGLASYNEQFF

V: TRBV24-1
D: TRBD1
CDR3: CATSDPDRGPTQYF

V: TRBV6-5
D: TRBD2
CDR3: CASSYLAGGQETQYF

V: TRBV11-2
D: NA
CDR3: CASSLDVASPLHF

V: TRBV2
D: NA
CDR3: CASIRDRNTEAFF

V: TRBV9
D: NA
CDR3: CASSTQGLGNTIYF

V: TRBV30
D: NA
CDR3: CAWTISGGETQYF

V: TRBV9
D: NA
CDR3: CASSVGGGGVISGANVLTF

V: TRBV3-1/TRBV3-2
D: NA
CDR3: CASSHRGAEAFF

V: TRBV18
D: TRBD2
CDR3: CASSPFLAGPSSYNEQFF

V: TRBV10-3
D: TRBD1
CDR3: CAISGDGDRGLANYGYTF

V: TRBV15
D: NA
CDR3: CATDAGRVNQPQHF

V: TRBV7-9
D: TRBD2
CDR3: CASSPGFTSGSSTDTQYF

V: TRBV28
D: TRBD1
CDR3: CASSTTGGVSGELFF

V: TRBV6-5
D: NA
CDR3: CASSGSWSIEKLFF

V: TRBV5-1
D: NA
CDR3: CASSMTGLNTEAFF

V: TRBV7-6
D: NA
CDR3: CASSLGGSRPGAQYF

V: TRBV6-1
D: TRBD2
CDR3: CASSDIAGGSDTQYF

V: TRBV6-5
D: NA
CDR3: CASSLQGLTGQPQHF

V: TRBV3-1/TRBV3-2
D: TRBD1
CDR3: CASSLGQNYGYTF

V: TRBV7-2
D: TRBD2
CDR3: CASSSRTSGGDTQYF

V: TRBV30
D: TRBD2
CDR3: CAWSVRRTSGLTDTQYF

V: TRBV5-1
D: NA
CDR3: CASSSTLDTQYF

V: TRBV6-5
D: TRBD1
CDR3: CATTGAANIQYF

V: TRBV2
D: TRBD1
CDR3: CASTADRGRDETQYF